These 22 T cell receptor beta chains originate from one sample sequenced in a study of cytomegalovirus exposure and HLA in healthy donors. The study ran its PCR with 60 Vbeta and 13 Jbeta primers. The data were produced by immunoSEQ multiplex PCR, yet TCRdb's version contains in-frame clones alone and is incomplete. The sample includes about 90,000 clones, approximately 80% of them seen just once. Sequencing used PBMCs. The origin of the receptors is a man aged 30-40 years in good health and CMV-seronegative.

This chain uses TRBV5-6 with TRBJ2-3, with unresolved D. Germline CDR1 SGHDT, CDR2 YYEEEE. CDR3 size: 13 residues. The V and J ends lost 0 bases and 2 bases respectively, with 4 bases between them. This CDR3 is CASSLVVTDTQYF. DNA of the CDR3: TGTGCCAGCAGCTTGGTCGTCACAGATACGCAGTATTTT.

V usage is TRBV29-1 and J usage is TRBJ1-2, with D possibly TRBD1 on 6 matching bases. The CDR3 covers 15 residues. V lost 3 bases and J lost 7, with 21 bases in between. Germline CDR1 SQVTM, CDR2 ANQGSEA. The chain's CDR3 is CSVEPGFRGAGGYTF. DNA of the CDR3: TGCAGCGTTGAGCCGGGGTTTCGGGGGGCTGGTGGCTACACCTTC.

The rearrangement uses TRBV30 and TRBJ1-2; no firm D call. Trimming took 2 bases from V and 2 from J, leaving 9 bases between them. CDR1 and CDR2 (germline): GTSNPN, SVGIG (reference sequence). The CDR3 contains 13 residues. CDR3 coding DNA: TGTGCCTGGAGTTCACAGCTAAACTATGGCTACACCTTC. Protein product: CAWSSQLNYGYTF.

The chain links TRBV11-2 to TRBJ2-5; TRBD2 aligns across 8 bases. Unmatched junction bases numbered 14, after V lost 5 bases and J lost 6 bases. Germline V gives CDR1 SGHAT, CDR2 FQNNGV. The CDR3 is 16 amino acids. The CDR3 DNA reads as TGTGCCAGCAGCCGGGAGTCGAGCGGGGGTTTAAAGACCCAGTACTTC. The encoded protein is CASSRESSGGLKTQYF.

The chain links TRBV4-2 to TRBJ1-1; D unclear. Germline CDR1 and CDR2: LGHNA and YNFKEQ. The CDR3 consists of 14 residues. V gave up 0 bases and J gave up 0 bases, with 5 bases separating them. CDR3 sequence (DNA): TGTGCCAGCAGCCAAGATGGCCTGAACACTGAAGCTTTCTTT. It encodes CASSQDGLNTEAFF.

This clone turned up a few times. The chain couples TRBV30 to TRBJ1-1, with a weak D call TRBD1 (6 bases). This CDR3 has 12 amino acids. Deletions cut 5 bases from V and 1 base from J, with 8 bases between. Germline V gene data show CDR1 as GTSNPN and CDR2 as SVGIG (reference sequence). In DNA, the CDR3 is TGTGCCTGGGTCAGGGGGAACACTGAAGCTTTCTTT. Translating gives CAWVRGNTEAFF.

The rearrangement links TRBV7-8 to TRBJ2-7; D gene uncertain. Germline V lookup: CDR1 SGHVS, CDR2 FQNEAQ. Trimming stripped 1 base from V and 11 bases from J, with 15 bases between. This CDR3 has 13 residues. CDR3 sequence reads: CASSLDLPREKYF. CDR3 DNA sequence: TGTGCCAGCAGCTTAGATCTTCCCCGAGAGAAGTACTTC.

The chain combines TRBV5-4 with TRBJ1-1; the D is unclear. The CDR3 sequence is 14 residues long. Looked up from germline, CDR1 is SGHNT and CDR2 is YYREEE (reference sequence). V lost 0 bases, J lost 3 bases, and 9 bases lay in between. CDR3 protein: CASSLVPEDTEAFF. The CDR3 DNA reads TGTGCCAGCAGCTTGGTCCCTGAGGACACTGAAGCTTTCTTT.

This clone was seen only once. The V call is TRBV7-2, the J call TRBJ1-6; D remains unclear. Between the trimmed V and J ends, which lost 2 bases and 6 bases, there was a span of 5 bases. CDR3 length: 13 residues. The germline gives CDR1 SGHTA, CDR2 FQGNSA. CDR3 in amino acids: CASSLLFNSPLHF. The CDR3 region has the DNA TGTGCCAGCAGCTTATTATTTAATTCACCCCTCCACTTT. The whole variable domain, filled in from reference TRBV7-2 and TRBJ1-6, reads GAGVSQSPSNKVTEKGKDVELRCDPISGHTALYWYRQSLGQGLEFLIYFQGNSAPDKSGLPSDRFSAERTGGSVSTLTIQRTQQEDSAVYLCASSLLFNSPLHFGNGTRLTVT.

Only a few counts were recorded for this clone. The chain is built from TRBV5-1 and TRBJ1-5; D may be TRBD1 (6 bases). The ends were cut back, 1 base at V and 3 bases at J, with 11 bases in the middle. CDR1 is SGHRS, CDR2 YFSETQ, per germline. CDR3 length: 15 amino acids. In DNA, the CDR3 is TGCGCCAGCAGCTTGAGGGCAGGGGACAATCAGCCCCAGCATTTT. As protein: CASSLRAGDNQPQHF.

The CDR3 here is CASSERSSGNTIYF. The CDR3 DNA follows: TGCGCCAGCAGTGAAAGGAGCTCTGGAAACACCATATATTTT. The rearrangement links TRBV10-2 to TRBJ1-3, with D unresolved. The CDR3 extends over 14 amino acids. The germline gives CDR1 WSHSY, CDR2 SAAADI. V was clipped by 3 bases and J by 0 bases, with 6 bases between them.

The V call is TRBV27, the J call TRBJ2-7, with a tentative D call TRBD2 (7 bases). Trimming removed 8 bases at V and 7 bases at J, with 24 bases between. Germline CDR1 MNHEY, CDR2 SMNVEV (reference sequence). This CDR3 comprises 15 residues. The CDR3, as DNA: TGTGCCAGCGCCCGCCGTCTGACGGGGGGCTATGAGCAGTACTTC. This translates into CASARRLTGGYEQYF.

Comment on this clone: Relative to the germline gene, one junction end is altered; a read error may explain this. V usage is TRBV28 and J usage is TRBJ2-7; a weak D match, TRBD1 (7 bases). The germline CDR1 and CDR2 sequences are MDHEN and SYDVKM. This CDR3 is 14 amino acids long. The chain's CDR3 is CASSLRGVGDRVHF. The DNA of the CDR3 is TGTGCCAGCAGTTTAAGGGGGGTAGGTGACAGGGTGCACTTC.

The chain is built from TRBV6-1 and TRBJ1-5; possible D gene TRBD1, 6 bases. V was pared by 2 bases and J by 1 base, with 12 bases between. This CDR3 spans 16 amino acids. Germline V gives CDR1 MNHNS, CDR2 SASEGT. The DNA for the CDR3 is TGTGCCAGCAGTGAATTCTGGACAGTAAGCAATCAGCCCCAGCATTTT. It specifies CASSEFWTVSNQPQHF.

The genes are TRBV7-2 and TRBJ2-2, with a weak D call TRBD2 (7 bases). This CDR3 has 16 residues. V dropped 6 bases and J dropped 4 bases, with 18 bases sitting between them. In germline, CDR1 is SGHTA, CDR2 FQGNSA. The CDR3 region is CASRKARGGGTGELFF. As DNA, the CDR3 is TGTGCCAGCAGGAAGGCGAGGGGAGGGGGCACCGGGGAGCTGTTTTTT.

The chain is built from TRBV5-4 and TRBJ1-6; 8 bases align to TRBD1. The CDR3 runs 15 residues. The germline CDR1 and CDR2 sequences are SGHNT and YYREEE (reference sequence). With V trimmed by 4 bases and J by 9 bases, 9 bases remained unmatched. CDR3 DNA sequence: TGTGCCAGCAGCCGGGATTGGACAGGGAGTTCACCCCTCCACTTT. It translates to CASSRDWTGSSPLHF.

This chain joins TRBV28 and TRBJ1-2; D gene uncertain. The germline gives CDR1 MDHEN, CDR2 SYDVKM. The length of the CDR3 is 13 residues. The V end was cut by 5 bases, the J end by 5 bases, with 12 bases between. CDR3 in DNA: TGTGCCAGCAGTCCCGTCAGTCGTTATGGCTACACCTTC. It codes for CASSPVSRYGYTF.

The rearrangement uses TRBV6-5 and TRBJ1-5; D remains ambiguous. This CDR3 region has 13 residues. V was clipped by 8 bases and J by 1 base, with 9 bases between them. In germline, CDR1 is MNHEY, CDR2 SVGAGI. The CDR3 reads CASAKESNQPQHF. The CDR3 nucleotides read TGTGCCAGCGCGAAAGAGAGCAATCAGCCCCAGCATTTT.

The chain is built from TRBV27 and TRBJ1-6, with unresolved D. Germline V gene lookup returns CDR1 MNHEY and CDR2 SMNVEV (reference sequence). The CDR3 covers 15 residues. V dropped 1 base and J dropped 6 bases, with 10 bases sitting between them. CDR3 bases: TGTGCCAGCAGTTTATTTGAGTTTGCTAATTCACCCCTCCACTTT. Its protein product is CASSLFEFANSPLHF.

CDR3 residues: CASRDLGRPLREETQYF. For the CDR3, the DNA is TGTGCCAGCAGAGACCTGGGGAGACCCCTAAGGGAAGAGACCCAGTACTTC. The V gene is TRBV7-2, the J gene TRBJ2-5; a possible D gene is TRBD2 (5 bases). CDR1 is SGHTA, CDR2 FQGNSA, per germline. V was pared by 6 bases and J by 3 bases, with 23 bases between. The CDR3 is made up of 17 amino acids.

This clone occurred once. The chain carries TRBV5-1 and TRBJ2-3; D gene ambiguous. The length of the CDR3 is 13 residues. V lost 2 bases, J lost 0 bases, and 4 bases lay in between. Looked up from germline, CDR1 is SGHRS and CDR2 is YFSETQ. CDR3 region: CASSLASTDTQYF. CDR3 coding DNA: TGCGCCAGCAGCTTAGCTAGCACAGATACGCAGTATTTT.

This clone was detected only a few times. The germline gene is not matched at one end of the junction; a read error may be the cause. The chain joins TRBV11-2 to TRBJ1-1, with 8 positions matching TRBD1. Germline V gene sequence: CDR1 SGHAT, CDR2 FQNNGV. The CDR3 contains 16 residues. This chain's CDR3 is CASRLGDRIMNTEAFF. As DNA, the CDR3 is TGTGCCAGCAGGTTAGGGGACAGGATTATGAACACTGAAGCTTTCTTT.